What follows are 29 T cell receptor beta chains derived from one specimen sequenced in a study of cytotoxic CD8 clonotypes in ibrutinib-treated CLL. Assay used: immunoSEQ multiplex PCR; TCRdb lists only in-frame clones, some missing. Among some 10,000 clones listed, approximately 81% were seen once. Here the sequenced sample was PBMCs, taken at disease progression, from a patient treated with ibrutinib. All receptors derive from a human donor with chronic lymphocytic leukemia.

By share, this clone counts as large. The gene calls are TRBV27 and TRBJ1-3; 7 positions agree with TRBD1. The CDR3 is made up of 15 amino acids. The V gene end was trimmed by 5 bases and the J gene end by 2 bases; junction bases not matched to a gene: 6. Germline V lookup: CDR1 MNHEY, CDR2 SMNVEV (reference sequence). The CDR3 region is CASSTRQGPGNTIYF. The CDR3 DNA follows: TGTGCCAGCAGTACCCGACAGGGCCCTGGAAACACCATATATTTT.

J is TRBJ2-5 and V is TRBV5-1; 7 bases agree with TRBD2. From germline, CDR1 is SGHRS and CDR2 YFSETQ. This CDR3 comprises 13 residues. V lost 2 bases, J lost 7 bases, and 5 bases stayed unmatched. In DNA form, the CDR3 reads TGCGCCAGCAGCTTTGCCCCGGGAGGGACCCAGTACTTC. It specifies CASSFAPGGTQYF.

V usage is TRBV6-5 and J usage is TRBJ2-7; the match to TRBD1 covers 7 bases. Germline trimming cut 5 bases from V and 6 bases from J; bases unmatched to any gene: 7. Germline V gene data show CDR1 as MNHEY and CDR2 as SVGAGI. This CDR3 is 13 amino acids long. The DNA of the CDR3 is TGTGCCAGCAGTATGACAGGGTTCGGCGAGCAGTACTTC. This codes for CASSMTGFGEQYF.

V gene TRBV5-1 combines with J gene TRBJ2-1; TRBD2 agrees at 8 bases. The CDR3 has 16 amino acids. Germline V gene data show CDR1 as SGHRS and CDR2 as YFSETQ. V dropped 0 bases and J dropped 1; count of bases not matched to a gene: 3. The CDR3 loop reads CASSLGGGQSYNEQFF. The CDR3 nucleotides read TGCGCCAGCAGCTTGGGCGGGGGGCAATCCTACAATGAGCAGTTCTTC.

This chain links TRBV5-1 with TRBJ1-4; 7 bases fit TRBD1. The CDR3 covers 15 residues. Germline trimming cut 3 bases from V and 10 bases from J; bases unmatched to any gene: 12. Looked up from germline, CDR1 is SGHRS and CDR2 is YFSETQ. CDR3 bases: TGCGCCAGCAGCTCAAGACAGGGCGTTTCCCCAAAACTGTTTTTT. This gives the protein CASSSRQGVSPKLFF.

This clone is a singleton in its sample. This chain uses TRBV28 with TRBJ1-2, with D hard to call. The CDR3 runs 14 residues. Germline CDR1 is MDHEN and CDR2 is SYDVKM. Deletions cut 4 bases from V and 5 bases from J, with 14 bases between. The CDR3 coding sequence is TGTGCCAGCAGTTCGGAGACAATTAGGTATGGCTACACCTTC. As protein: CASSSETIRYGYTF.

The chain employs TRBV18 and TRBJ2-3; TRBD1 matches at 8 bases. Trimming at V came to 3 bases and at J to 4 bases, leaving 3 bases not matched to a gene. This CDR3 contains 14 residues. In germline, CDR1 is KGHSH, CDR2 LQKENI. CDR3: CASSPRDRSDTQYF. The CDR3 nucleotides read TGTGCCAGCTCACCCCGGGACAGGTCAGATACGCAGTATTTT.

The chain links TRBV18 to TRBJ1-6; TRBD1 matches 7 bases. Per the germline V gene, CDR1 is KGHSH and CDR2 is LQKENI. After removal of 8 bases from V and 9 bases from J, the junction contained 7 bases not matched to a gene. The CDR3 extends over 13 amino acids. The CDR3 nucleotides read TGTGCCAGCACAGGGGACCGAGTTTCACCCCTCCACTTT. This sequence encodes CASTGDRVSPLHF.

CDR3 in amino acids: CASSQGLAVIDTQYF. The CDR3 DNA reads as TGTGCCAGCAGCCAAGGACTAGCGGTTATAGATACGCAGTATTTT. The rearrangement links TRBV5-4 to TRBJ2-3; TRBD2 agrees at 10 bases. CDR3 length: 15 residues. The germline V gene encodes CDR1 SGHNT and CDR2 YYREEE (reference sequence). V lost 4 bases and J lost 5; bases outside the gene matches: 7.

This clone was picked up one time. Here the CDR3 reads CASRDSPPSYEQYF. For the CDR3, the DNA is TGTGCCAGCAGGGACAGTCCTCCCTCCTACGAGCAGTACTTC. This chain joins TRBV2 and TRBJ2-7; maybe TRBD1 (6 bases). The CDR3 loop spans 14 amino acids. From germline, CDR1 is SNHLY and CDR2 FYNNEI. The V end was cut by 6 bases, the J end by 0 bases, with 12 bases between.

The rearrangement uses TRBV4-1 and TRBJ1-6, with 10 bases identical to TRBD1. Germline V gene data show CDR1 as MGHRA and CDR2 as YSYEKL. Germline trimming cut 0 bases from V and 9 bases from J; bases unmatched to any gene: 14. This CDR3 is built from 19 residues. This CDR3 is CASSQDPQKGTGVFSPLHF. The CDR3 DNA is TGCGCCAGCAGCCAAGACCCTCAGAAAGGGACAGGGGTTTTTTCACCCCTCCACTTT.

Here the CDR3 DNA reads TGTGCCATCAGCGCGACAGGCACCGGGGAGCTGTTTTTT. Translation: CAISATGTGELFF. The rearrangement uses TRBV10-3 and TRBJ2-2; D possibly corresponds to TRBD1 (6 bases). The CDR3 is 13 residues long. V lost 6 bases to trimming and J lost 4 bases, with 9 bases between them. The germline CDR1 and CDR2 sequences are ENHRY and SYGVKD.

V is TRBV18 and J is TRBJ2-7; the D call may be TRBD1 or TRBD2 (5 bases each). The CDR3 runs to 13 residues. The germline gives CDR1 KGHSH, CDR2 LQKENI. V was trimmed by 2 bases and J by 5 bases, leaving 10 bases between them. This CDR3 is CASSPWDGDEQYF. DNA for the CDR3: TGTGCCAGCTCACCATGGGACGGTGACGAGCAGTACTTC.

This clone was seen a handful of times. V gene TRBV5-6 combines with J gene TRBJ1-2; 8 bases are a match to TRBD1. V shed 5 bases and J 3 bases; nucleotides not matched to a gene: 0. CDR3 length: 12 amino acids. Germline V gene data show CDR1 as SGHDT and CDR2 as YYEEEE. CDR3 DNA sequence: TGTGCCAGCAGGACAGGGGACTATGGCTACACCTTC. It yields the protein CASRTGDYGYTF.

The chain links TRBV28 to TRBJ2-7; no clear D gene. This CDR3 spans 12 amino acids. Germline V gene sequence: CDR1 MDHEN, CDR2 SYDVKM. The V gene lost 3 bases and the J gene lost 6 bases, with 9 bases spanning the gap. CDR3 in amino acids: CASSFSRGEQYF. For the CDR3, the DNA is TGTGCCAGCAGTTTCAGTCGAGGCGAGCAGTACTTC.

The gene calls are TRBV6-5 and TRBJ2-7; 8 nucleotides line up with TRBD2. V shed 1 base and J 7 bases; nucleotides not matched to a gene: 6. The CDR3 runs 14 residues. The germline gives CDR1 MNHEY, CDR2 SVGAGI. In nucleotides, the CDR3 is TGTGCCAGCAGTTACTTTGCGGGAGGTTTAGAGCAGTACTTC. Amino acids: CASSYFAGGLEQYF.

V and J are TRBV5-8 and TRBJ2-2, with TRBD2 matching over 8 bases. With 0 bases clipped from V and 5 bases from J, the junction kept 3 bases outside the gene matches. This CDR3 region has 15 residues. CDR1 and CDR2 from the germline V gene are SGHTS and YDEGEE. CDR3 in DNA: TGTGCCAGCAGCTTGGAAGCGGGGGTTACCGGGGAGCTGTTTTTT. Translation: CASSLEAGVTGELFF.

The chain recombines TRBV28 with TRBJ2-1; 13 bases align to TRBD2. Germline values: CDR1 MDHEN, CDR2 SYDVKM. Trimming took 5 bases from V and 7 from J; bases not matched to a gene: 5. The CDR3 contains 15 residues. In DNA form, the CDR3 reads TGTGCCAGCAGTGGTCAACTAGCGGGAGGGAATGAGCAGTTCTTC. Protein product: CASSGQLAGGNEQFF.

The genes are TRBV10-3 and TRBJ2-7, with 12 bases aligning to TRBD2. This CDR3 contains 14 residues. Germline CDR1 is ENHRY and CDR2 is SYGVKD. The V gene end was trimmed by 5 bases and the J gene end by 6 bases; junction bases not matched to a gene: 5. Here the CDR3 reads CAISLTSGRSEQYF. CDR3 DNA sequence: TGTGCCATCAGTCTGACTAGCGGGAGAAGCGAGCAGTACTTC.

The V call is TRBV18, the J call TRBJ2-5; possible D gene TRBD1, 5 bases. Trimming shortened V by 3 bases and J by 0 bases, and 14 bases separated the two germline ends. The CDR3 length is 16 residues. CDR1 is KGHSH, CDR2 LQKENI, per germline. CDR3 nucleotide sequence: TGTGCCAGCTCACCGACCCGGACACTTTACCAAGAGACCCAGTACTTC. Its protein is CASSPTRTLYQETQYF.

CDR3 residues: CASSLGGQGAAKPQHF. CDR3 nucleotides: TGTGCCAGCAGTTTAGGGGGACAGGGGGCGGCCAAGCCCCAGCATTTT. This sequence joins TRBV27 and TRBJ1-5; TRBD1 matches at 12 bases. V trimming: 2 bases; J trimming: 8 bases; junction bases outside the gene matches: 7. In germline, CDR1 is MNHEY, CDR2 SMNVEV (reference sequence). The CDR3 is 16 amino acids.

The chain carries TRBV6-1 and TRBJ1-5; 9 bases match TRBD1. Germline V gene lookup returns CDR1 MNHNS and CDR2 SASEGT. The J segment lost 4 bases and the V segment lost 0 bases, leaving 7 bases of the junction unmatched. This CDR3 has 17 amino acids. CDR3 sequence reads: CASSEARGQGANQPQHF. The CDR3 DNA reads TGTGCCAGCAGTGAAGCGCGGGGACAGGGAGCTAATCAGCCCCAGCATTTT.

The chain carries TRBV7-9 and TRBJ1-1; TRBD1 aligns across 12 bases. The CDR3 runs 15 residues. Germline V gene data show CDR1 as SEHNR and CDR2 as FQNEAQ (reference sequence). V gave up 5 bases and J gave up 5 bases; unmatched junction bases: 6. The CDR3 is CASSRGTGGDTEAFF. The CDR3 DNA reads TGTGCCAGCAGCCGAGGGACAGGGGGCGATACTGAAGCTTTCTTT. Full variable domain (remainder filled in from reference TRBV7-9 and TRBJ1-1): DTGVSQNPRHKITKRGQNVTFRCDPISEHNRLYWYRQTLGQGPEFLTYFQNEAQLEKSRLLSDRFSAERPKGSFSTLEIQRTEQGDSAMYLCASSRGTGGDTEAFFGQGTRLTVV.

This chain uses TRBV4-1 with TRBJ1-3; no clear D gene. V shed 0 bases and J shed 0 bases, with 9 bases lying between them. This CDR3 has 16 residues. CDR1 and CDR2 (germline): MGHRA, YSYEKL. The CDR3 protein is CASSQEPGLSGNTIYF. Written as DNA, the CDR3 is TGCGCCAGCAGCCAAGAACCGGGCCTCTCTGGAAACACCATATATTTT.

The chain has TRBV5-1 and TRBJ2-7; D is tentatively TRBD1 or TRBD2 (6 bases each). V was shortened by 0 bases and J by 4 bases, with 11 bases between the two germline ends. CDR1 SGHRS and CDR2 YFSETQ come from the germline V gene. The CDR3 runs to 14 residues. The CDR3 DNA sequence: TGCGCCAGCAGCTTGGTCGGGGGCACATACGAGCAGTACTTC. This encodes CASSLVGGTYEQYF.

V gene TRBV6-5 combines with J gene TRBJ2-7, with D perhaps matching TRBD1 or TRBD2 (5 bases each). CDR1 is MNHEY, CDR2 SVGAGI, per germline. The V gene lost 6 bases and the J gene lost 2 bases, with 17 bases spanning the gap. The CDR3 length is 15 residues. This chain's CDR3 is CASRLNLRGPYEQYF. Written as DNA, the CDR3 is TGTGCCAGCAGATTGAACCTTCGGGGACCCTACGAGCAGTACTTC.

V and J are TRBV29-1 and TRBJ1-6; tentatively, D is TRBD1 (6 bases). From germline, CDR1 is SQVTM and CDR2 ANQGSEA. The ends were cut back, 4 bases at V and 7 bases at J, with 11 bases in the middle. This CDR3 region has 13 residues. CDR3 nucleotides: TGCAGCGTTGTGGACAGACCCAATTCACCCCTCCACTTT. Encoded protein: CSVVDRPNSPLHF.

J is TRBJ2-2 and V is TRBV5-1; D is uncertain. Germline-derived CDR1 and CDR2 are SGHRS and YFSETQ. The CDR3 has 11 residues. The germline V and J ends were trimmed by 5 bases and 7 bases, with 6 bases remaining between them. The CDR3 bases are TGCGCCAGCAGAGGCAACGGGGAGCTGTTTTTT. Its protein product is CASRGNGELFF.

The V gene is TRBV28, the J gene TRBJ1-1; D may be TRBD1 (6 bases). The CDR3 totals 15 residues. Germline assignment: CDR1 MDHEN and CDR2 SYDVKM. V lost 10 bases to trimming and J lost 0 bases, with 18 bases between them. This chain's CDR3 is CATTKTGSMNTEAFF. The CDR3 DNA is TGTGCCACCACTAAAACAGGGAGCATGAACACTGAAGCTTTCTTT.